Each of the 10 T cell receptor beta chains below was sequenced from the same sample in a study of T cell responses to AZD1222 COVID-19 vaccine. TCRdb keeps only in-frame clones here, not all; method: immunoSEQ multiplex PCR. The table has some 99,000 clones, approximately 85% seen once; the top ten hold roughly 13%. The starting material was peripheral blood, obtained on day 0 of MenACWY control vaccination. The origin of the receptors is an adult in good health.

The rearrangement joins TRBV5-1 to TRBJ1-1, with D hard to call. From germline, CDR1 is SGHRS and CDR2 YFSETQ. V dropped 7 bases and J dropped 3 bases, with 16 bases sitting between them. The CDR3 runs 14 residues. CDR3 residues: CASAAGRGDTEAFF. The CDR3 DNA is TGCGCCAGCGCGGCGGGTCGGGGAGACACTGAAGCTTTCTTT.

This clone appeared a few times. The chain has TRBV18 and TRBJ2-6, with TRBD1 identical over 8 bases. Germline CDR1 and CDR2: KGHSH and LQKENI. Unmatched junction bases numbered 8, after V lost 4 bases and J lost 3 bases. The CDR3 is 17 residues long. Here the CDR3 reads CASSQNPTGVGANVLTF. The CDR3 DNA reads TGTGCCAGCTCACAAAACCCGACAGGGGTTGGGGCCAACGTCCTGACTTTC.

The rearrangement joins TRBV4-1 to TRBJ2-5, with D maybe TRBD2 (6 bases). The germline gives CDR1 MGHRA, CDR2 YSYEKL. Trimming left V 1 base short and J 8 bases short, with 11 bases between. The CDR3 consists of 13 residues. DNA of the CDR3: TGCGCCAGCAGCCAAGTGGCGGAGGGAACCCAGTACTTC. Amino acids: CASSQVAEGTQYF.

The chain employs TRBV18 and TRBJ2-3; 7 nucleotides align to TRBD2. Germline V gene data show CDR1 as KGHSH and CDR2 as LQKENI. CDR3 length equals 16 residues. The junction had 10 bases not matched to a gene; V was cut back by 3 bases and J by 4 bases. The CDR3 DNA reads TGTGCCAGCTCACCGCGGGGGAGACTTAGCGCAGATACGCAGTATTTT. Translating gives CASSPRGRLSADTQYF.

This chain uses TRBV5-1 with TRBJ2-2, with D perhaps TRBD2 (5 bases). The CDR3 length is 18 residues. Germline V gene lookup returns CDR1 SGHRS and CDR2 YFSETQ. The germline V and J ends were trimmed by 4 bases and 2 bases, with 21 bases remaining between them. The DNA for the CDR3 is TGCGCCAGCAGCACCCGGAGAGGGAGCCTTCGCAACACCGGGGAGCTGTTTTTT. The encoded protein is CASSTRRGSLRNTGELFF.

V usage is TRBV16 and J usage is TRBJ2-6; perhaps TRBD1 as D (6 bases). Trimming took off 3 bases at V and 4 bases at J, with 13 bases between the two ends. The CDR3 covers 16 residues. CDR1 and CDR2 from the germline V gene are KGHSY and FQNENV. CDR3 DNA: TGTGCCAGCAGCCAGTCTGGGGGCTCCGGGGCCAACGTCCTGACTTTC. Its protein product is CASSQSGGSGANVLTF.

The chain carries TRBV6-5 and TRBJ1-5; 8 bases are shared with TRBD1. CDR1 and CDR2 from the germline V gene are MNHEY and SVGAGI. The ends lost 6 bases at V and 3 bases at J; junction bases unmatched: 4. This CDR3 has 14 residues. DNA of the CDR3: TGTGCCAGCAGGTCGACAGGGGACAATCAGCCCCAGCATTTT. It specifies CASRSTGDNQPQHF.

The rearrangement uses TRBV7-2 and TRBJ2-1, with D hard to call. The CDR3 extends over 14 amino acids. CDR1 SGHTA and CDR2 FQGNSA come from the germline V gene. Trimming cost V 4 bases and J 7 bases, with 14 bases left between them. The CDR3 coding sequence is TGTGCCAGCAGCTATACCCCGTCTAGGAATGAGCAGTTCTTC. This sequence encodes CASSYTPSRNEQFF.

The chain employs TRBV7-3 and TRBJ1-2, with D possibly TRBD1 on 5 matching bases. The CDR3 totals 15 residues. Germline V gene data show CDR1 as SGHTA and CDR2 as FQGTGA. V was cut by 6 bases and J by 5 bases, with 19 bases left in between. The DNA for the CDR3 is TGTGCCAGCAGTCATCACCGGGGCCCAAGGTATGGCTACACCTTC. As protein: CASSHHRGPRYGYTF. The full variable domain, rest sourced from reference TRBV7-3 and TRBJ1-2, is GAGVSQTPSNKVTEKGKYVELRCDPISGHTALYWYRQSLGQGPEFLIYFQGTGAADDSGLPNDRFFAVRPEGSVSTLKIQRTERGDSAVYLCASSHHRGPRYGYTFGSGTRLTVV.

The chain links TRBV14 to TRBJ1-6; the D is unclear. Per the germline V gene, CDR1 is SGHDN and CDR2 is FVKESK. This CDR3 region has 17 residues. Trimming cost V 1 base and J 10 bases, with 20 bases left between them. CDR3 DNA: TGTGCCAGCAGCCAAGTATACAGCCACGGGCCCGGGTCACCCCTCCACTTT. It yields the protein CASSQVYSHGPGSPLHF.